This entry lists 18 T cell receptor beta chains sequenced from one sample in a study of T cell responses to AZD1222 COVID-19 vaccine. Here immunoSEQ multiplex PCR was the method, and the copy in TCRdb shows in-frame clones only, minus some. Here the sample spans 60,000 to 100,000 clones, 92% being singletons. Sequences were derived from peripheral blood, sampled on day 0 of MenACWY control vaccination. The receptors shown here come from an adult in good health.

The gene calls are TRBV19 and TRBJ1-2; D remains ambiguous. CDR3 size: 12 residues. Looked up from germline, CDR1 is LNHDA and CDR2 is SQIVND (reference sequence). Trimming pared 1 base from V and 8 bases from J, leaving 8 bases between. This CDR3 is CASSIADGGYTF. DNA of the CDR3: TGTGCCAGTAGTATAGCCGACGGGGGCTACACCTTC.

J is TRBJ1-4 and V is TRBV5-1; possible D gene TRBD1, 5 bases. Deletions cut 0 bases from V and 8 bases from J, with 17 bases between. Germline CDR1 is SGHRS and CDR2 is YFSETQ. The CDR3 is 16 amino acids. This CDR3 reads CASSLAGARFGEKLFF. Here the CDR3 DNA reads TGCGCCAGCAGCTTGGCCGGGGCCAGGTTCGGGGAAAAACTGTTTTTT.

The V call is TRBV5-4, the J call TRBJ2-3; TRBD1 is a possible D gene (6 bases). The CDR3 is made up of 14 amino acids. The V gene's germline CDR1 is SGHNT and CDR2 YYREEE (reference sequence). V shed 3 bases and J shed 4 bases, with 12 bases lying between them. The chain's CDR3 is CASSSRQAADTQYF. The CDR3 nucleotides read TGTGCCAGCAGCTCGCGACAGGCAGCAGATACGCAGTATTTT.

V usage is TRBV6-5 and J usage is TRBJ1-5; no clear D. The CDR3 runs to 13 residues. Trimming took 6 bases from V and 6 from J, leaving 12 bases between them. Germline V gene data show CDR1 as MNHEY and CDR2 as SVGAGI. CDR3 sequence (DNA): TGTGCCAGCAGCCTGGACGGGCCTCAGCCCCAGCATTTT. Translated: CASSLDGPQPQHF.

This sequence joins TRBV28 and TRBJ1-2; D is possibly TRBD1 (6 bases). The CDR3 loop spans 15 amino acids. CDR1 is MDHEN, CDR2 SYDVKM, per germline. Between the trimmed V and J ends, which lost 6 bases and 0 bases, there was a span of 14 bases. CDR3 protein: CASSPGPGANYGYTF. The CDR3, as DNA: TGTGCCAGCAGCCCCGGACCAGGGGCTAACTATGGCTACACCTTC.

The chain combines TRBV2 with TRBJ1-1; D is unclear. This CDR3 is built from 11 residues. Germline assignment: CDR1 SNHLY and CDR2 FYNNEI. V gave up 6 bases and J gave up 5 bases, with 7 bases separating them. CDR3 sequence (DNA): TGTGCCAGCAGGGCGGAGACTGAAGCTTTCTTT. This translates into CASRAETEAFF.

The chain couples TRBV7-2 to TRBJ1-4; TRBD1 is a possible D gene (6 bases). The V gene lost 5 bases and the J gene lost 10 bases, with 17 bases spanning the gap. Germline CDR1 reads SGHTA; CDR2 reads FQGNSA. The CDR3 consists of 14 residues. CDR3 residues: CASSTYRESSKLFF. For the CDR3, the DNA is TGTGCCAGCAGCACGTACAGGGAATCTTCAAAACTGTTTTTT.

The V and J genes are TRBV30 and TRBJ2-2; D call uncertain. Germline CDR1 is GTSNPN and CDR2 is SVGIG (reference sequence). There are 13 residues in the CDR3. V shed 2 bases and J shed 6 bases, with 10 bases lying between them. The CDR3 region has the DNA TGTGCCTGGAGTTTAGGATGGTCCGGGGAGCTGTTTTTT. Translated, it gives CAWSLGWSGELFF.

This clone was counted a single time. The V call is TRBV23-1, the J call TRBJ2-7; no firm D call. TRBV23-1 is recorded as an ORF, its role being uncertain. Trimming shortened V by 0 bases and J by 5 bases, and 8 bases separated the two germline ends. This CDR3 has 13 amino acids. CDR3: CASSQSSSDEQYF. Written as DNA, the CDR3 is TGCGCCAGCAGTCAATCGTCTAGTGACGAGCAGTACTTC.

V and J are TRBV19 and TRBJ1-5; TRBD1 is a possible D gene (5 bases). The V and J ends lost 7 bases and 0 bases respectively, with 13 bases between them. Germline CDR1 and CDR2: LNHDA and SQIVND (reference sequence). This CDR3 has 15 residues. CDR3 region: CASTPAGNSNQPQHF. In nucleotides, the CDR3 is TGTGCCAGTACCCCGGCAGGGAATAGCAATCAGCCCCAGCATTTT.

V and J are TRBV28 and TRBJ2-1; 9 nucleotides align to TRBD1. V shed 1 base, J shed 8 bases, and the junction held 3 bases outside the gene matches. Germline values: CDR1 MDHEN, CDR2 SYDVKM. CDR3 length: 14 amino acids. This CDR3 reads CASSLFTGGDEQFF. The CDR3 nucleotides read TGTGCCAGCAGTTTATTCACAGGGGGCGATGAGCAGTTCTTC.

The chain has TRBV6-5 and TRBJ2-1; possibly TRBD2 for D (6 bases). Trimming cost V 4 bases and J 9 bases, with 19 bases left between them. This CDR3 has 15 amino acids. Per the germline V gene, CDR1 is MNHEY and CDR2 is SVGAGI. CDR3 DNA sequence: TGTGCCAGCAGTTCGCCGGGGGTCCATCAGGGTGAGCAGTTCTTC. Residues: CASSSPGVHQGEQFF.

This clone occurred once. This chain uses TRBV3-1 (or the pseudogene TRBV3-2) with TRBJ2-7; TRBD1 aligns across 7 bases. The junction had 7 bases not matched to a gene; V was cut back by 3 bases and J by 5 bases. The CDR3 consists of 14 residues. CDR1 and CDR2 (germline): LGHDT, YNNKEL (reference sequence). CDR3 coding DNA: TGTGCCAGCAGCCATAACGACAGGGACCACGAGCAGTACTTC. The encoded protein is CASSHNDRDHEQYF.

The chain recombines TRBV24-1 with TRBJ2-3; 14 bases fit TRBD2. Germline V gene lookup returns CDR1 KGHDR and CDR2 SFDVKD. V shed 0 bases and J 10 bases; nucleotides not matched to a gene: 2. The CDR3 runs 15 residues. CDR3 nucleotide sequence: TGTGCCACCAGTGATTTGAGACTAGCGGGAGGGGCGCAGTATTTT. Translating gives CATSDLRLAGGAQYF.

The chain uses TRBV29-1 and TRBJ1-4; D perhaps matches TRBD1 (6 bases). Germline lookup yields CDR1 SQVTM and CDR2 ANQGSEA. This CDR3 region has 14 residues. V was cut by 4 bases and J by 7 bases, with 16 bases left in between. Here the CDR3 reads CSVASQGVGEKLFF. In DNA form, the CDR3 reads TGCAGCGTTGCCTCACAGGGAGTGGGTGAAAAACTGTTTTTT.

The chain links TRBV28 to TRBJ2-7, with no clear D. Germline V gives CDR1 MDHEN, CDR2 SYDVKM. This CDR3 is built from 10 residues. Deletions cut 6 bases from V and 6 bases from J, with 6 bases between. The CDR3 here is CASSEFEQYF. The CDR3 region has the DNA TGTGCCAGCAGCGAATTCGAGCAGTACTTC.

The rearrangement uses TRBV2 and TRBJ2-1, with D uncertain. With 3 bases removed from V and 7 bases from J, the gap between germline ends came to 13 bases. CDR3 length: 14 amino acids. CDR1 and CDR2 (germline): SNHLY, FYNNEI. In DNA, the CDR3 is TGTGCCAGCAGTGAGAGCCCCCAAGATAATGAGCAGTTCTTC. It encodes CASSESPQDNEQFF.

CDR3 region: CASSYSLGDHQPQHF. CDR3 bases: TGTGCCAGCAGTTACTCGCTCGGGGACCATCAGCCCCAGCATTTT. This sequence joins TRBV6-5 and TRBJ1-5; TRBD1 might be the D (5 bases). The V end lost 0 bases, the J end lost 5 bases, and 11 bases lay between the germline ends. The CDR3 sequence is 15 residues long. Germline CDR1 reads MNHEY; CDR2 reads SVGAGI.